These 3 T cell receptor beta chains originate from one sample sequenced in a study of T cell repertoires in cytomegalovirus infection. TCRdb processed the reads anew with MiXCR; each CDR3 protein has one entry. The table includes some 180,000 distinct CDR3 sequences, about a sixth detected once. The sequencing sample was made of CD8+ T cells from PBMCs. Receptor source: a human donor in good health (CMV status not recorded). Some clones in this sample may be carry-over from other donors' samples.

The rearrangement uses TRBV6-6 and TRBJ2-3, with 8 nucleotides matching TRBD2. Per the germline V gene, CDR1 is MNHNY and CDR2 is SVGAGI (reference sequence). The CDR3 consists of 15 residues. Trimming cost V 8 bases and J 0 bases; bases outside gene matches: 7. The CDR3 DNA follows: TGTGCCAGCCTCTTTAGCGGGACAAGCACAGATACGCAGTATTTT. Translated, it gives CASLFSGTSTDTQYF.

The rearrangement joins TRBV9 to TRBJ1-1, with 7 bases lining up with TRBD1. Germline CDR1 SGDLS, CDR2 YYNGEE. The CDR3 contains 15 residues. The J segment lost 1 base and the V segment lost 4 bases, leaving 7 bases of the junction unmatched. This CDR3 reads CASSNHRGSNTEAFF. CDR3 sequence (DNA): TGTGCCAGCAGCAATCACAGGGGCTCGAACACTGAAGCTTTCTTT.

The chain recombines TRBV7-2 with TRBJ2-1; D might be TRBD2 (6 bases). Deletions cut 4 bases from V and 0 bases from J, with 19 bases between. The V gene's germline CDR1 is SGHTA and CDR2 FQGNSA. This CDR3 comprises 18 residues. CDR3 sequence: CASSSLNSGLSSYNEQFF. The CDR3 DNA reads TGTGCCAGCAGCTCTCTCAATTCGGGACTGAGCTCCTACAATGAGCAGTTCTTC. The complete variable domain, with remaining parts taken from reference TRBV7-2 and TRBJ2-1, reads GAGVSQSPSNKVTEKGKDVELRCDPISGHTALYWYRQSLGQGLEFLIYFQGNSAPDKSGLPSDRFSAERTGGSVSTLTIQRTQQEDSAVYLCASSSLNSGLSSYNEQFFGPGTRLTVL.